A selection of T cell receptor beta chains follows, all from one sample in a study of radiotherapy plus CTLA-4 blockade in lung cancer. TCRdb's table, derived via immunoSEQ multiplex PCR, lists solely in-frame clones and lacks some. This table holds 83,000 or so clones, roughly four fifths found once. This material consisted of peripheral blood, taken from a patient treated with radiotherapy plus ipilimumab. Receptors were obtained from a human donor with non-small cell lung cancer who had stable disease on radiotherapy plus ipilimumab. Each CDR3 is given with its conserved first and last residue. D genes are given only for firm matches. The listing skips clone size in some rows; elsewhere it reads once, few, many or a size class.

size: .
D: TRBD1
V: TRBV7-8
J: TRBJ1-5
DNA: TGTGCCAGCAGCTTAGGGGACAGGGTCTATCAGCCCCAGCATTTT
CDR3: CASSLGDRVYQPQHF

size: .
D: .
V: TRBV20-1
J: TRBJ1-1
DNA: TGCAGTGCAGGGAAACACACTGAAGCTTTCTTT
CDR3: CSAGKHTEAFF

size: .
D: .
V: TRBV9
J: TRBJ2-1
DNA: TGTGCCAGCAGCGTAGAGATCGGGGGCTCAGACAATGAGCAGTTCTTC
CDR3: CASSVEIGGSDNEQFF

size: .
D: .
V: TRBV7-3
J: TRBJ2-7
DNA: TGTGCCAGCAGTTTGACCTACGAGCAGTACTTC
CDR3: CASSLTYEQYF

size: .
D: .
V: TRBV11-1
J: TRBJ2-5
DNA: TGTGCCAGCAGCACGGGACCAGAGGAGACCCAGTACTTC
CDR3: CASSTGPEETQYF

size: once
D: .
V: TRBV14
J: TRBJ1-6
DNA: TGTGCCAGCAGCCAAAAGGTCGGACGGATCAATTCACCCCTCCACTTT
CDR3: CASSQKVGRINSPLHF

size: .
D: TRBD1
V: TRBV5-4
J: TRBJ2-5
DNA: TGTGCCAGCAGCTTGGTTCAGGGGGTCCAAGAGACCCAGTACTTC
CDR3: CASSLVQGVQETQYF

size: .
D: TRBD2
V: TRBV7-6
J: TRBJ2-5
DNA: TGTGCCAGCAGCCCTCTTCCGGGACTAGAAATGGAGACCCAGTACTTC
CDR3: CASSPLPGLEMETQYF

size: .
D: .
V: TRBV11-1
J: TRBJ1-4
DNA: TGTGCCAGCAGCGGAGTACCAGGTGAAAAACTGTTTTTT
CDR3: CASSGVPGEKLFF

size: .
D: .
V: TRBV30
J: TRBJ2-5
DNA: TGTGCCTGGATTGATATCGACTTCCAAGAGACCCAGTACTTC
CDR3: CAWIDIDFQETQYF

size: .
D: TRBD1
V: TRBV4-1
J: TRBJ1-4
DNA: TGCGCCAGCAGCCAGGGGGGGACAGGAGAAAAACTGTTTTTT
CDR3: CASSQGGTGEKLFF

size: .
D: TRBD1
V: TRBV2
J: TRBJ2-7
DNA: TGTGCCAGCAGTGCTAGACAGGGATCCTACGAGCAGTACTTC
CDR3: CASSARQGSYEQYF

size: .
D: .
V: TRBV2
J: TRBJ2-2
DNA: TGTGCCAGCAGTCCGGGCCAGACACCGAACACCGGGGAGCTGTTTTTT
CDR3: CASSPGQTPNTGELFF

size: .
D: TRBD1
V: TRBV28
J: TRBJ1-2
DNA: TGTGCCAGCACTAATCAGGGACAGGGGCAGGGCTACACCTTC
CDR3: CASTNQGQGQGYTF

size: .
D: .
V: TRBV7-9
J: TRBJ2-7
DNA: TGTGCCAGCAGCCGACTTAGCGGAAAAACCTACGAGCAGTACTTC
CDR3: CASSRLSGKTYEQYF